This T cell receptor beta chain was sequenced in a study of cytomegalovirus exposure and HLA in healthy donors. Study results and limitations: Associated with cytomegalovirus, according to the listing, were 150 to 200 TCR beta chains. According to reports, the classifier identified cytomegalovirus status with high specificity and sensitivity.

V shed 4 bases and J 5 bases; nucleotides not matched to a gene: 6. The CDR3 sequence is 14 residues long. Per germline, CDR1 LGHNA and CDR2 YSLEER. Details on this clone: Its specificity is unknown.

TCRdb's table, derived via immunoSEQ multiplex PCR, lists solely in-frame clones and lacks some. The sample holds 100,000 or so clones, roughly 87% seen once. This rearrangement joins TRBV4-3 to TRBJ2-5; 8 nucleotides line up with TRBD2. Sequenced input: PBMCs. The TCR originated in a man aged 18-30 years in good health and CMV-seropositive. The CDR3 DNA follows: TGCGCCAGCAGCCCGGGCCCGGGAGGGGAGACCCAGTACTTC. Protein sequence: CASSPGPGGETQYF.